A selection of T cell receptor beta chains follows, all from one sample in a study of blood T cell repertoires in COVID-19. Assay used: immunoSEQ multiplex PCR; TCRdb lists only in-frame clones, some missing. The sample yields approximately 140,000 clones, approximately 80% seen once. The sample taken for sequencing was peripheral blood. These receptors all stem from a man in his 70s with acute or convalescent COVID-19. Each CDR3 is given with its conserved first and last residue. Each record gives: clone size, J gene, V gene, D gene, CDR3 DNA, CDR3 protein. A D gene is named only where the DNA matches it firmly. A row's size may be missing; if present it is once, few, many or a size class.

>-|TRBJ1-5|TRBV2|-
TGTGCCAGCAGTGAAATTAGAGCTAGCAATCAGCCCCAGCATTTT
CASSEIRASNQPQHF
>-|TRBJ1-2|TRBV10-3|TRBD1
TGTGCCATCAGTGAGGGACAGGGGGTTGGCTACACCTTC
CAISEGQGVGYTF
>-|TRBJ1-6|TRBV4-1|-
TGCGCCAGCAGACCCGGGAACCTGGAGGATTCACCCCTCCACTTT
CASRPGNLEDSPLHF
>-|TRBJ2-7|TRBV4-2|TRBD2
TGTGCCAGCAGCCAAGATGGACTAGCGGGGGGCTACGAGCAGTACTTC
CASSQDGLAGGYEQYF
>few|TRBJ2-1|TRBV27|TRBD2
TGTGCCAGCAGCCTCCGGGCTAGCGGGAGAGTCAATGAGCAGTTCTTC
CASSLRASGRVNEQFF
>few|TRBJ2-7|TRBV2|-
TGTGCCAGTCAGACACTGACCGCCTACGAGCAGTACTTC
CASQTLTAYEQYF
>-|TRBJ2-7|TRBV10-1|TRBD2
TGCGCCAGCGGGATCAGGAGCCTGTTTTCTGGGAGGGCCCCCTACGAGCAGTACTTC
CASGIRSLFSGRAPYEQYF
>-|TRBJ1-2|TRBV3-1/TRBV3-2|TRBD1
TGTGCCAGCAGCCAAGAGCAGGGGGCGCGGGGCTACACCTTC
CASSQEQGARGYTF
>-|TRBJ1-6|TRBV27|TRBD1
TGTGCCAGCAGCCCGTCCACCTTACAGGGGTCCCGGGAACCCCTCCACTTT
CASSPSTLQGSREPLHF
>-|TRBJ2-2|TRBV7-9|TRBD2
TGTGCCAGCAGCTTAGGTCAGGCTAGCGGGAGTTTCACCGGGGAGCTGTTTTTT
CASSLGQASGSFTGELFF
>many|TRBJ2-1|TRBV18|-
TGTGCCAGCTCCCTTGGCCCAAACAATGAGCAGTTCTTC
CASSLGPNNEQFF
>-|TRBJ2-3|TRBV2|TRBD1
TGTGCCAGCCGCAGCCAGGGACAGTCCAACCCCACAGATACGCAGTATTTT
CASRSQGQSNPTDTQYF
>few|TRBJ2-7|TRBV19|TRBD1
TGTGCCAGTAGTCTCTCAGGGGGTGGAACCTACGAGCAGTACTTC
CASSLSGGGTYEQYF
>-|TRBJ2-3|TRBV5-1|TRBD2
TGCGCCAGCAGCTCCTTAGCGGGGGAAGGTACGCAGTATTTT
CASSSLAGEGTQYF
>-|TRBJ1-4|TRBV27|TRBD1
TGTGCCAGCAGAGAGCCGGACAGGGACAAACTGTTTTTT
CASREPDRDKLFF
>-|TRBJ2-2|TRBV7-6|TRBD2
TGTGCCAGCAGCTTAAATTTGGGGGGGATGAGCACCGGGGAGCTGTTTTTT
CASSLNLGGMSTGELFF
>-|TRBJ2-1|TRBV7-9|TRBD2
TGTGCCAGCAGCTCCCTAGCGGGAGGGCCTATTGAGCAGTTCTTC
CASSSLAGGPIEQFF
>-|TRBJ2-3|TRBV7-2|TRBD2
TGTGCCAGCAGCCTCGGACTAGCAGCAGGGAATACGCAGTATTTT
CASSLGLAAGNTQYF
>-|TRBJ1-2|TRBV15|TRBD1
TGTGCCACCAGCAGAGATCGAGCAGGGGGCTACTATGGCTACACCTTC
CATSRDRAGGYYGYTF
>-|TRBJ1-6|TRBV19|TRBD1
TGTGCCAGTAGTATCACAGGGGGCGAATCACCCCTCCACTTT
CASSITGGESPLHF
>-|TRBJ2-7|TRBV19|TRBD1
TGTGCCAGTATGGGGACAGGGGGAGGCGAGCAGTACTTC
CASMGTGGGEQYF
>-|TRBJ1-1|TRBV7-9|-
TGTGCCAGCAGCTTAGTGCGGCGCGCGCAAGAAGCTTTCTTT
CASSLVRRAQEAFF
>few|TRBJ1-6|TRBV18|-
TGTGCCAGCTCGTCTAACCGGGACTATAATTCACCCCTCCACTTT
CASSSNRDYNSPLHF
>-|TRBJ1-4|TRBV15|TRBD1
TGTGCCACCCGGCGAGAGGGGGCGGGAACTAATGAAAAACTGTTTTTT
CATRREGAGTNEKLFF
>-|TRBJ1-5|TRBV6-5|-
TGTGCCAGCAGTTATGCGGGAGATCAGCCCCAGCATTTT
CASSYAGDQPQHF
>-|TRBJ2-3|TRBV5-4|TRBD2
TGTGCCAGCAGCTTGGCCTTGGCGGGAGGGGCAGATACGCAGTATTTT
CASSLALAGGADTQYF
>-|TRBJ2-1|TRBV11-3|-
TGTGCCAGCAGCATGGGCTCAGGACTCCACTACAATGAGCAGTTCTTC
CASSMGSGLHYNEQFF
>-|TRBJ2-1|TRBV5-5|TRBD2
TGTGCCAGCAGCAGCACCGGGACTACTTACAATGAGCAGTTCTTC
CASSSTGTTYNEQFF
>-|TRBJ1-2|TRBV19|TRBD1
TGTGCCAGTAGTATAGCGGCAGGGGGCGCCTATGGCTACACCTTC
CASSIAAGGAYGYTF
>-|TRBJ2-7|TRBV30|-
TGTGCCTGGAGTACTAGCTCCTACAAGCAGTACTTC
CAWSTSSYKQYF
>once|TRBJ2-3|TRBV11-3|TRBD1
TGTGCCAGCAGCTGGACAGGGGTCGGCACGCAGTATTTT
CASSWTGVGTQYF
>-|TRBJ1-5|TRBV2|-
TGTGCCAGCAGTTCCGTATCCCTGGCTCAGCCCCAGCATTTT
CASSSVSLAQPQHF
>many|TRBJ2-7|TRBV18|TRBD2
TGTGCCAGCTCACCACCAGGGACTAGCGGGACGGGGGAGCAGTACTTC
CASSPPGTSGTGEQYF
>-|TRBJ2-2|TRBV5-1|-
TGCGCCAGCAGCTCCGACTCGAACACCGGGGAGCTGTTTTTT
CASSSDSNTGELFF
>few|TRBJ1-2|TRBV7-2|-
TGTGCCAGCAGCTTGGCAGGGTCCGGTGGCTACACCTTC
CASSLAGSGGYTF
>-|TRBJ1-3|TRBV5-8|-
TGTGCCAGCAGCTTGACAGGCGGAAACACCATATATTTT
CASSLTGGNTIYF
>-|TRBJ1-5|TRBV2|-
TGTGCCAGCAGTACAGGGAATCGCAATCAGCCCCAGCATTTT
CASSTGNRNQPQHF
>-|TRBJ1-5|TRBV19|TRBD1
TGTGCCAGTCGCGACAGGGGCCGGGGGTCTAGCAATCAGCCCCAGCATTTT
CASRDRGRGSSNQPQHF
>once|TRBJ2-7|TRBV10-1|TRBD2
TGCGCCAGCAGCACCACTAGCGGGGGGCCAGTTCCCTACGAGCAGTACTTC
CASSTTSGGPVPYEQYF
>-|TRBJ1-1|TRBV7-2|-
TGTGCCAGCAGCTATCAAAGGGGTACTGAAGCTTTCTTT
CASSYQRGTEAFF
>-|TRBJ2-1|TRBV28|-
TGTGCCAGCAGTTTTAGTTCGGGTGATGAGCAGTTCTTC
CASSFSSGDEQFF
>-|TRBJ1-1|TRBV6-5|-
TGTGCCAGCAGTTCCCAGGGGTATTCGGACACTGAAGCTTTCTTT
CASSSQGYSDTEAFF
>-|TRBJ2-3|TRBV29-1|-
TGCAGCGTTGAGTCCAGTCAGGGAGATACGCAGTATTTT
CSVESSQGDTQYF
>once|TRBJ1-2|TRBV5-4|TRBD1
TGTGCCAGCAGCTTTTCGACAGGGAGTGTTGGCTACACCTTC
CASSFSTGSVGYTF
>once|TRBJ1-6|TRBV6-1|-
TGTGCCAGCAGTGAAGGAGGGGTCAGGGGCGGAGTGGCCCTCCACTTT
CASSEGGVRGGVALHF
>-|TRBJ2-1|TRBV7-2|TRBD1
TGTGCCAGCAGCTTGAGGACAGGTCTGACCTACAATGAGCAGTTCTTC
CASSLRTGLTYNEQFF
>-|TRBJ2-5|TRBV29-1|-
TGCAGCGTCTCCTTGGATGGCAGGGGGGTGGGAGAGACCCAGTACTTC
CSVSLDGRGVGETQYF
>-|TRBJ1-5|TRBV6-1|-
TGTGCCAGCAGTGAAAATGCAGGGTGGAGCAATCAGCCCCAGCATTTT
CASSENAGWSNQPQHF
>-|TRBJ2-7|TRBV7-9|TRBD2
TGTGCCAGCAGCCCGCCGGGTACTAGCGCAAGTAAGGAGCAGTACTTC
CASSPPGTSASKEQYF
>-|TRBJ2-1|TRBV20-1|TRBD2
TGCAGTGCTAGTTGGCGGGGGGACTACAATGAGCAGTTCTTC
CSASWRGDYNEQFF
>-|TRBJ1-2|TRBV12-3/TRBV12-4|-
TGTGCCAGCAGGGGGGCGGGGGACTATGGCTACACCTTC
CASRGAGDYGYTF
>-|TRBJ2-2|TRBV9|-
TGTGCCAGCAGCGTAGAATTGGGGGGCACCGGGGAGCTGTTTTTT
CASSVELGGTGELFF
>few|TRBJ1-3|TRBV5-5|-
TGTGCCAGCAGCTTGGGGGCATTGAGCTCTGGAAACACCATATATTTT
CASSLGALSSGNTIYF